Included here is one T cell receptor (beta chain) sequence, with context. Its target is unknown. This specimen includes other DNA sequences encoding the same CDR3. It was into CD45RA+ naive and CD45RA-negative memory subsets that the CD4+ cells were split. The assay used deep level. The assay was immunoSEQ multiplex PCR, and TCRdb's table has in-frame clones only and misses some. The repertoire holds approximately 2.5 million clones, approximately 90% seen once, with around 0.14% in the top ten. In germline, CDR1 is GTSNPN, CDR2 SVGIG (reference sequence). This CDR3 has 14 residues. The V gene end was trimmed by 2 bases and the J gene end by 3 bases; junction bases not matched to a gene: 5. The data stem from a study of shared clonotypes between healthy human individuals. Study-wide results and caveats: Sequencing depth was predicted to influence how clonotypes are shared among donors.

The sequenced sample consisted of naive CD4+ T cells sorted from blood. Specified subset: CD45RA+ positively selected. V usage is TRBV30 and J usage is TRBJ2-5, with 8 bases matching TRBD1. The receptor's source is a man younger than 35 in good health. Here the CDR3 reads CAWSRGQGEETQYF. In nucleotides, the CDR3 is TGTGCCTGGAGTCGAGGACAGGGAGAAGAGACCCAGTACTTC.